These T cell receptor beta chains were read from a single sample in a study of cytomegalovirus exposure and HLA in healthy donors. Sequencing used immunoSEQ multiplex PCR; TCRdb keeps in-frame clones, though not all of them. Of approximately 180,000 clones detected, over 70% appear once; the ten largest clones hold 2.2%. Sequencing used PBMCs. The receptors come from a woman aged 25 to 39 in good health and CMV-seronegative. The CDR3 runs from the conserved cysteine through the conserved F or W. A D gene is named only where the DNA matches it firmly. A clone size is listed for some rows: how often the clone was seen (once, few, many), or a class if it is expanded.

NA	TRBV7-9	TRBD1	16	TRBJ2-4	CASSPDRGYAKNIQYF	TGTGCCAGCAGCCCGGACAGGGGGTATGCCAAAAACATTCAGTACTTC
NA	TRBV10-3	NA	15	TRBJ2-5	CAIGLGGGGGETQYF	TGTGCCATCGGTCTAGGAGGGGGCGGTGGGGAGACCCAGTACTTC
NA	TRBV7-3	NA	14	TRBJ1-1	CASSLTGGNTEAFF	TGTGCCAGCAGCTTAACGGGGGGGAACACTGAAGCTTTCTTT
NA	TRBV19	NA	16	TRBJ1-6	CASSSEEPQYNSPLHF	TGTGCCAGTAGTTCGGAGGAGCCCCAATATAATTCACCCCTCCACTTT
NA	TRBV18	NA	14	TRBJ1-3	CASSLDISGNTIYF	TGTGCCAGCTCACTAGACATCTCTGGAAACACCATATATTTT
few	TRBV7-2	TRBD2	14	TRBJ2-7	CASSLAGGPFEQYF	TGTGCCAGCAGCTTAGCGGGAGGGCCGTTCGAGCAGTACTTC
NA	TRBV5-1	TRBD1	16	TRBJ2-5	CASSLLVGQGVETQYF	TGCGCCAGCAGCTTGCTAGTGGGACAGGGGGTAGAGACCCAGTACTTC
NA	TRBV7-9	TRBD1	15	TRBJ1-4	CASSSGDRVLEKLFF	TGTGCCAGCAGCTCGGGCGACAGGGTTCTTGAAAAACTGTTTTTT
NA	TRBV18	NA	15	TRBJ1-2	CASSPDDSLSYGYTF	TGTGCCAGCTCACCAGATGACAGCCTATCGTACGGCTACACCTTC
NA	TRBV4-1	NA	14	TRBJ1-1	CASSHLGQNTEAFF	TGCGCCAGCAGCCACCTAGGACAGAACACTGAAGCTTTCTTT
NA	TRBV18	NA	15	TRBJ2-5	CASSPVSGLSFTQYF	TGTGCCAGCTCACCCGTCTCGGGACTTTCGTTCACCCAGTACTTC
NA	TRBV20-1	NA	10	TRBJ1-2	CSARTDGYTF	TGCAGTGCTAGGACTGATGGCTACACCTTC
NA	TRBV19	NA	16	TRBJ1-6	CASSTRQSSYNSPLHF	TGTGCCAGTAGTACCCGACAGAGCTCCTATAATTCACCCCTCCACTTT
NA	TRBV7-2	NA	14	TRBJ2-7	CASSWRDSSYEQYF	TGTGCCAGCAGCTGGCGGGACAGCTCCTACGAGCAGTACTTC
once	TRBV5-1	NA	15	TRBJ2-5	CASSRLQGRGETQYF	TGCGCCAGCAGCCGGTTACAGGGTCGAGGGGAGACCCAGTACTTC
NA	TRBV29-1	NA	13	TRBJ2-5	CSVEGRGKETQYF	TGCAGCGTTGAAGGCCGGGGGAAAGAGACCCAGTACTTC
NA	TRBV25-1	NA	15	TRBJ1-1	CASSESPGWLTEAFF	TGTGCCAGCAGTGAATCCCCAGGCTGGCTCACTGAAGCTTTCTTT
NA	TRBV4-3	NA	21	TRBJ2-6	CASSQALTGLPTISGANVLTF	TGCGCCAGCAGCCAAGCGTTAACAGGCTTACCTACTATCTCTGGGGCCAACGTCCTGACTTTC
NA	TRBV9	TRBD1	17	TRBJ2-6	CASSVATGGGGANVLTF	TGTGCCAGCAGCGTAGCTACAGGGGGCGGAGGGGCCAACGTCCTGACTTTC
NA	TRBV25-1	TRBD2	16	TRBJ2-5	CASSELAGARQETQYF	TGTGCCAGCAGTGAACTAGCGGGCGCGCGTCAAGAGACCCAGTACTTC